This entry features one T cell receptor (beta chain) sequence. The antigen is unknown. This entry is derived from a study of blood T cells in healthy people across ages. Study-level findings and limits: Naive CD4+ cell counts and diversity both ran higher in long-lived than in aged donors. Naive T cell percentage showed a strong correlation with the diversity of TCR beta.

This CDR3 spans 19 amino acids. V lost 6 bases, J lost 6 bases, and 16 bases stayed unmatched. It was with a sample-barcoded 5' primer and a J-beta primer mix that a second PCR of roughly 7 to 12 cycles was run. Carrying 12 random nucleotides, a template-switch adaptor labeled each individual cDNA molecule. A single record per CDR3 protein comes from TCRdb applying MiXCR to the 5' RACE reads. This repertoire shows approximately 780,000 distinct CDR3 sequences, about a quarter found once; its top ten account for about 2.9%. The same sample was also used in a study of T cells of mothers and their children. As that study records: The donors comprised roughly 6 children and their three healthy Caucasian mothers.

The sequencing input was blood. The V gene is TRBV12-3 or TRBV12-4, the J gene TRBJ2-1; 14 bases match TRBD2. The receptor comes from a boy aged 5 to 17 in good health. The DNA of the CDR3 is TGTGCCAGCAGCCAATTTGGGCCACGACTAGCGGGGGGGACCAATGAGCAGTTCTTC. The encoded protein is CASSQFGPRLAGGTNEQFF.